Below, one T cell receptor (beta chain) is given with its context. No cognate antigen has been identified for it. No per-base quality is available; no much larger clone lies one base away. CDR1 and CDR2, per the germline V gene, are SNHLY and FYNNEI. Trimming at the junction amounts to 4 bases on V and 3 bases on J, and the germline ends lie 12 bases apart. From its cysteine to its phenylalanine, the CDR3 spans 14 amino acids. The only DNA kept is the CDR3, 42 bases in frame from the first base. TCRbeta CDR3 regions were amplified from genomic DNA using the immunoSEQ Assay, a bias-controlled multiplex PCR. In the authors' own workflow: The number of nucleated cells in each sample was estimated from the amplification of reference gene primers within the assay. Sequence reads were collapsed and filtered to measure the absolute abundance of every unique TCRbeta CDR3 rearrangement. For each sample, productive Simpson clonality was calculated as the square root of Simpson's diversity index over productive rearrangements. TCRdb provides this immuneACCESS table in a form limited to in-frame rearrangements. Some clones are lacking; in checked studies, under half of them reflect an unresolved V gene, and why the rest are absent is not known. V and J calls plus clone size are reproduced from that table; the DNA served to infer D and trimming. Recorded for this sample are 250,000 to 350,000 clones; 90% of them occurred a single time. The leading ten clones occupy 2% to 3% of the sample.

Participants in the prospective study were enrolled through a virtual design, were aged roughly 18 to 100 years, and lived in approximately 25 United States geographic areas. In the prospective study, participants were assigned to cohorts based on the clinical history participants reported in a screening survey and a study questionnaire. For ImmuneRACE Cohort 3, a participant was defined as recovered based on two consecutive negative NP/OP PCR tests, clearance by a healthcare professional, or resolution of symptoms. In the prospective study, whole blood, serum and a nasopharyngeal or oropharyngeal swab were collected from each participant by mobile phlebotomists. Over a roughly 2-month period, participants in the prospective study had the option of providing additional blood draws and questionnaires. Before DNA extraction, prospective study blood samples were shipped either frozen or at room temperature.

This specimen comes from a study of blood T cell repertoires in COVID-19 (dated by TCRdb to 2020 to 2021). Notes on the research overall: Collaborator samples came from the United States, Italy and Spain and covered acute and convalescent phases of COVID-19. The prospective study material was composed of cDNA or gDNA derived from T cells, B-cell-depleted T cells, or PBMCs. The dataset comprised deeply sampled blood TCRbeta repertoires from subjects exposed to, actively infected with, or recovered from COVID-19. The repertoires were made available in a free public database intended to serve as a resource for research on the immune response to SARS-CoV-2. The samples were drawn from two sources: the first 160 participants of the ongoing ImmuneRACE study, and fewer than 1,500 subjects contributed by 6 global collaborators. Sample metadata almost always included a de-identified subject ID, COVID-19 status, age in years and sex. HLA class I and class II types, where available, came from metadata supplied by the sample provider rather than from assay-based typing. The research as a whole found: Clinical and demographic metadata were provided uncurated, with the amount varying by source and participant.

The material sequenced was PBMCs or T cells enriched from blood (not recorded which). The chain is made from TRBV2 and TRBJ1-2; TRBD1 could be the D gene, as 5 bases match. The origin of this receptor is a man aged 60-69 years who had recovered from COVID-19. The DNA sequence is as follows: TGTGCCAGCAGTGTGGGAATAGGGGACTATGGCTACACCTTC. Its product reads: CASSVGIGDYGYTF.